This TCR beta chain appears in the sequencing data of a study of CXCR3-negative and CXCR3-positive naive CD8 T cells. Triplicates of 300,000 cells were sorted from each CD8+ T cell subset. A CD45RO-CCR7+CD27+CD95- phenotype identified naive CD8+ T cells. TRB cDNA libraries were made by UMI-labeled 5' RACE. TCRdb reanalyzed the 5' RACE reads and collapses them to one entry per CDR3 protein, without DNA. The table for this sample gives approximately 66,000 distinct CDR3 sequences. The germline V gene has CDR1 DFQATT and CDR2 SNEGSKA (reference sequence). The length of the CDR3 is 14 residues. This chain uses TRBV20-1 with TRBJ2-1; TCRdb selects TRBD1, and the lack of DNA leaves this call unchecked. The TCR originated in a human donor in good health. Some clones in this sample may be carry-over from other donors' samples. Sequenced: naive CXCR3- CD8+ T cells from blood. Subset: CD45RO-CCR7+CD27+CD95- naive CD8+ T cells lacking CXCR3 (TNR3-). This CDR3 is CSAPRGEYYNEQFF.